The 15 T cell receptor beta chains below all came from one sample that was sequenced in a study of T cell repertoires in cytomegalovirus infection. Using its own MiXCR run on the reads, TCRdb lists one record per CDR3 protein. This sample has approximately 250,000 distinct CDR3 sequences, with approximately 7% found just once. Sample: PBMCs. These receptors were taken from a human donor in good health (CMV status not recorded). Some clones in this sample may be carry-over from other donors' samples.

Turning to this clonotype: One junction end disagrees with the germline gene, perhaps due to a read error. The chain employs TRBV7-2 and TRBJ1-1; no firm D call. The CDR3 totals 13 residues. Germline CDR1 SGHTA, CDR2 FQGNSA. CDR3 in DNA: TGTTCCAGCAGCTTAGGGTCAGGAGTAGCCGCTTTCTTT. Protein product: CSSSLGSGVAAFF.

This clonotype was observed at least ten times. CDR3 bases: TGTGCCAGCAGGCCTTCGGGAGGGGGGGCCCGCAATGAGCAGTTCTTC. Translated: CASRPSGGGARNEQFF. The chain carries TRBV12-3 or TRBV12-4 and TRBJ2-1; 8 bases map to TRBD2. There are 16 residues in the CDR3. Trimming cost V 6 bases and J 6 bases; bases outside gene matches: 13.

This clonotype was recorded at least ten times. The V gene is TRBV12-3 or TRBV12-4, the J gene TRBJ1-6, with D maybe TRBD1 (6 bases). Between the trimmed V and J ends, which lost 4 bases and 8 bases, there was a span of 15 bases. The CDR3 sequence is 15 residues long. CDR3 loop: CASSSTGHGDSPLHF. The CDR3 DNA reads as TGTGCCAGCAGTTCAACGGGACACGGGGATTCACCCCTCCACTTT.

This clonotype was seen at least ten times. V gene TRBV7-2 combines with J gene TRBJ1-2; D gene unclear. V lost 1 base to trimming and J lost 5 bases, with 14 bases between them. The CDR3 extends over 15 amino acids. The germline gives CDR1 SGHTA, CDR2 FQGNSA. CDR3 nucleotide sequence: TGTGCCAGCAGCTTAGGGTGGGGTTCGGGGTATGGCTACACCTTC. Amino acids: CASSLGWGSGYGYTF.

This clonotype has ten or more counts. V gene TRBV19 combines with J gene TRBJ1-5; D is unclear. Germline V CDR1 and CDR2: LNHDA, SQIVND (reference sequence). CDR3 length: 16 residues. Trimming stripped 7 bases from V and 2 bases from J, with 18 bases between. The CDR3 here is CASTPGSLEGNQPQHF. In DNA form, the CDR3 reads TGTGCCAGTACCCCGGGGTCCTTGGAGGGCAATCAGCCCCAGCATTTT.

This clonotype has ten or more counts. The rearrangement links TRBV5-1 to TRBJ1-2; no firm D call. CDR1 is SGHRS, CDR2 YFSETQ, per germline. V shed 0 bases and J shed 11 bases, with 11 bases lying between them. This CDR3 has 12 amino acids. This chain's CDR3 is CASSLAGALYTF. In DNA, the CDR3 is TGCGCCAGCAGCTTGGCTGGAGCTTTGTACACCTTC.

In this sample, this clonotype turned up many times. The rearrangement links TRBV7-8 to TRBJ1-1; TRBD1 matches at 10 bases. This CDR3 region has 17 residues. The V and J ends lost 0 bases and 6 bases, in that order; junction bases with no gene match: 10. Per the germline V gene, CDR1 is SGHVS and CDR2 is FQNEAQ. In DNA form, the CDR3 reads TGTGCCAGCAGCTTAGCGAGGGGACAGGGGCAGAAGGCTGAAGCTTTCTTT. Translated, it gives CASSLARGQGQKAEAFF. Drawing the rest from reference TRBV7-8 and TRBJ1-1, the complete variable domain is GAGVSQSPRYKVAKRGQDVALRCDPISGHVSLFWYQQALGQGPEFLTYFQNEAQLDKSGLPSDRFFAERPEGSVSTLKIQRTQQEDSAVYLCASSLARGQGQKAEAFFGQGTRLTVV.

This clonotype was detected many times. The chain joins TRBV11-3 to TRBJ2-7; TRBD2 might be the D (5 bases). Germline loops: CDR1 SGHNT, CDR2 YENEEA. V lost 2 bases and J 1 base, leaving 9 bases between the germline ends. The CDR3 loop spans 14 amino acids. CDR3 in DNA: TGTGCCAGCAGCTTAAGAGGGCAGTCCTACGAGCAGTACTTC. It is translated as CASSLRGQSYEQYF. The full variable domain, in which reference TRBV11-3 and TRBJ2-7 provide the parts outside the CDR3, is EAGVVQSPRYKIIEKKQPVAFWCNPISGHNTLYWYLQNLGQGPELLIRYENEEAVDDSQLPKDRFSAERLKGVDSTLKIQPAELGDSAVYLCASSLRGQSYEQYFGPGTRLTVT.

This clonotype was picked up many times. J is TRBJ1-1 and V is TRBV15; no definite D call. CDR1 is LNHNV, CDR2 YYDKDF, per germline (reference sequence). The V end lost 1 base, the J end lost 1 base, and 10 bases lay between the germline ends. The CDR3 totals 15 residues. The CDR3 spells CATSRGKTRNTEAFF. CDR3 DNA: TGTGCCACCAGCAGAGGAAAAACGAGGAACACTGAAGCTTTCTTT.

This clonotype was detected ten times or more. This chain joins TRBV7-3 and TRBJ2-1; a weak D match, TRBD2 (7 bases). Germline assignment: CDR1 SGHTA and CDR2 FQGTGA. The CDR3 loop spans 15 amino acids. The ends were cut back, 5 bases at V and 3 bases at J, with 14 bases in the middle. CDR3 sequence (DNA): TGTGCCAGCAGCCCTCAAGGGGGGGGCTACAATGAGCAGTTCTTC. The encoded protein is CASSPQGGGYNEQFF.

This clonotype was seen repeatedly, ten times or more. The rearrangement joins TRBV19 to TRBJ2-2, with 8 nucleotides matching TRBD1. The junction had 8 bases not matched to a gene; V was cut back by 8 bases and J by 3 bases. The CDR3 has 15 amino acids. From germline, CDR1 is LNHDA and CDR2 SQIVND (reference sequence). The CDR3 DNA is TGTGCCAGTCGGGTCAGGGGGCTGGACACCGGGGAGCTGTTTTTT. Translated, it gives CASRVRGLDTGELFF.

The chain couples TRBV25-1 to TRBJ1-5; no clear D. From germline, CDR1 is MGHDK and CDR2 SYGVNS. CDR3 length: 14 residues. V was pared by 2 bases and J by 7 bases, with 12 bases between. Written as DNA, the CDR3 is TGTGCCAGCAGTGAAGGAGGGAGAGGACAGCCCCAGCATTTT. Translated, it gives CASSEGGRGQPQHF.

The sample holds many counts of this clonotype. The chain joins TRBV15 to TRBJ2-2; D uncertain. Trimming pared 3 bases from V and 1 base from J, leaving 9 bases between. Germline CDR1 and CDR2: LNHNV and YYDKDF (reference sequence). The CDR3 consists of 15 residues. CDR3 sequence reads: CATSSELKNTGELFF. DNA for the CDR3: TGTGCCACCAGCAGCGAGCTGAAGAACACCGGGGAGCTGTTTTTT.

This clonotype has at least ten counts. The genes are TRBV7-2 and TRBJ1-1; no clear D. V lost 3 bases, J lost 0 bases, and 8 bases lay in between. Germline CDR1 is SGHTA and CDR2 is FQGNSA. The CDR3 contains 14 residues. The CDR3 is CASSFRTVNTEAFF. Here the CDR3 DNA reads TGTGCCAGCAGCTTTAGGACGGTGAACACTGAAGCTTTCTTT.

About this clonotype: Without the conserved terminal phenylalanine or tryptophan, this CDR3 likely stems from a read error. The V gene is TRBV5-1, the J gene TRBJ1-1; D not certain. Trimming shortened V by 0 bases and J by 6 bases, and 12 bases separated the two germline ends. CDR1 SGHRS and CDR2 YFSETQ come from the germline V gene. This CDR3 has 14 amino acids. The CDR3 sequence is CASSLAQRTSEAFY. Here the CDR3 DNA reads TGCGCCAGCAGCTTGGCCCAAAGGACGTCTGAAGCTTTCTAT.